This T cell receptor (beta chain) appears in the sequencing data of a study of blood T cells in healthy people across ages (dated by TCRdb to between 2014 and 2016). About the full investigation: In model experiments, template switching captured about one uniquely barcoded TCR beta cDNA molecule for every two T cells. Using the same blood draw, the study looked at two additional independent replicas of 1 million unique cDNA reads for two donors, one aged 18 to 30 and the other aged 80 or older. Age-related changes in TCR beta repertoire diversity were measured in the study by deep sequencing normalized with unique cDNA molecular identifiers. The donors were split into four age groups: young (average around 15 years), middle-aged (nearly 40), aged (62) and long-lived (more than 80). Donors of different ages were randomly distributed across sequencing lanes to avoid experimental bias.

The germline V gene (reference sequence) provides CDR1 LNHNV and CDR2 YYDKDF. The CDR3 goes from the cysteine to the phenylalanine over 15 residues. The kept DNA is CDR3 alone, 45 bases in frame from the first base. The V and J ends are trimmed by 5 bases and 4 bases, leaving 17 bases between them. Receptors were amplified or captured by 5' RACE. The listed sequencing device is Illumina HiSeq 2500. A second PCR of about 6 to 12 cycles was run with a J-beta primer mix and a sample-barcoded 5' primer. A template-switch 5' adaptor carrying 12 random nucleotides introduced a unique molecular identifier onto each TCR beta cDNA molecule. Each sample yielded at least 2.5 million CDR3-containing paired-end reads. The Mint cDNA synthesis kit, primed by a TRBC-specific oligonucleotide, was used to synthesize first-strand cDNA from all RNA. Following uracil-DNA glycosylase treatment, all cDNA underwent a first 18-cycle PCR with the universal primers M1SS and BC2_uni_R. Per the original workflow: For normalization, 1 million high-quality reads were randomly selected from each sample, with every read carrying a distinct molecular identifier. Instead of being binned into consensus sequences, reads that shared molecular identifiers were thrown out. MiTCR, run with a Q25 quality threshold and the strictest error-elimination algorithm, handled CDR3 identification, clonotype clustering and error correction. Lower-bound total TCR beta diversity was estimated with a nonparametric unseen species model using Euler transformation. The public reads were run again by TCRdb, first through fastp at Q25 and then through MiXCR, and only productive beta chains were kept. Identical CDR3 protein sequences are pooled into one entry, listed with their most common genes and DNA. For this entry, the V and J calls and clone size follow TCRdb and not the study's own pipeline. This sample comprises 1.5 million or so distinct CDR3 sequences, around 39% of them detected only once. The leading ten clones occupy roughly 7.9% of the sample.

This clonotype was detected a few times. Its antigen is currently not known. There are no base qualities to consult, and no much larger clone falls within one base. The roughly 39 donors, aged about 6 to 95 years, were systemically healthy Caucasian individuals from Russia. Each donor gave ten milliliters of peripheral blood, collected into EDTA-treated Vacutainer tubes. Ficoll-Paque density-gradient centrifugation was used to isolate PBMCs, with at least 6 million obtained per sample. Trizol reagent was used to extract total RNA from the PBMCs, yielding at least 5 micrograms per sample. For every donor, an aliquot of PBMCs went through flow cytometry to measure the percentages of naive CD45RAhigh/CD27high T cells. The full study reports these points: Estimates of total diversity from one million sequenced T cells were regarded as lower bounds and underestimates. Observed TCR beta diversity correlated strongly with the percentage of naive T cells measured by flow cytometry. Observed TCR beta diversity per million T cells fell roughly linearly with age, and a significant reduction was already apparent by age roughly 40. Compared with the aged group, the long-lived group had more naive CD4+ T cells, fewer expanded clones and increased TCR diversity, suggesting age selection. Donor CMV infection status was unknown, potentially confounding age-related changes in expanded clonotypes. Because profiling used bulk unsorted PBMCs, naive and antigen-experienced compartments could not be compared conclusively.

This clonotype originated in a woman under 30 in good health. The source material was blood. The sequence joins TRBV15 to TRBJ2-5; perhaps TRBD1 is the D gene, with 6 bases matching. The CDR3: CATSFPGRGIETQYF. The nucleotide sequence reads TGTGCCACCAGCTTCCCCGGAAGGGGGATAGAGACCCAGTACTTC.